Below, 27 T cell receptor beta chains from the same sample are listed, as sequenced in a study of cytomegalovirus exposure and HLA in healthy donors. The PCR was carried out with 60 Vbeta primers and 13 Jbeta primers. Using immunoSEQ multiplex PCR, the repertoire was profiled, and TCRdb retains in-frame clones only, with some absent. The data contain some 170,000 clones, nearly 80% of them seen just once; the ten biggest clones take up 6% to 7%. Material: PBMCs. The receptor source for this set is a man aged 35 to 55 in good health and CMV-seropositive.

The chain joins TRBV27 to TRBJ2-1; 9 nucleotides match TRBD2. The ends lost 4 bases at V and 6 bases at J; junction bases unmatched: 10. There are 16 residues in the CDR3. CDR1 is MNHEY and CDR2 is SMNVEV in the germline V gene (reference sequence). CDR3 bases: TGTGCCAGCAGTTACGGGACTAGCCTCTTTTTCAATGAGCAGTTCTTC. Protein product: CASSYGTSLFFNEQFF.

This chain links TRBV7-6 with TRBJ1-3; TRBD1 agrees at 9 bases. V shed 3 bases, J shed 0 bases, and the junction held 3 bases outside the gene matches. The CDR3 has 16 amino acids. The germline V gene encodes CDR1 SGHVS and CDR2 FNYEAQ. The CDR3 nucleotides are TGTGCCAGCAGCTTGGACAGGGGAAGCTCTGGAAACACCATATATTTT. Protein: CASSLDRGSSGNTIYF.

V is TRBV7-2 and J is TRBJ2-7, with TRBD2 matching over 12 bases. Germline loops: CDR1 SGHTA, CDR2 FQGNSA. The CDR3 consists of 15 residues. V shed 5 bases, J shed 5 bases, and the junction held 7 bases outside the gene matches. The CDR3 nucleotides read TGTGCCAGCAGCAGAACTAGCGGGAGGAGAAACGAGCAGTACTTC. It yields the protein CASSRTSGRRNEQYF.

Only a few counts were recorded for this clone. CDR3 sequence (DNA): TGTGCCAGCAGTCCATTACAGGCGGCCACCGGGGAGCTGTTTTTT. Residues: CASSPLQAATGELFF. The chain uses TRBV6-1 and TRBJ2-2, with a weak D call TRBD1 (5 bases). V gave up 5 bases and J gave up 4 bases, with 14 bases separating them. Germline CDR1 MNHNS, CDR2 SASEGT. The CDR3 extends over 15 amino acids.

The chain couples TRBV29-1 to TRBJ1-1; D call uncertain. Germline lookup yields CDR1 SQVTM and CDR2 ANQGSEA. V lost 1 base and J 5 bases, leaving 17 bases between the germline ends. This CDR3 has 15 amino acids. CDR3 loop: CSVEALSRLGTEAFF. The DNA for the CDR3 is TGCAGCGTTGAAGCCCTTTCGAGGCTCGGGACTGAAGCTTTCTTT.

This sequence joins TRBV6-6 and TRBJ2-1; D remains ambiguous. V lost 10 bases to trimming and J lost 3 bases, with 7 bases between them. In germline, CDR1 is MNHNY, CDR2 SVGAGI (reference sequence). The CDR3 has 11 amino acids. The CDR3 region has the DNA TGTGCCACCCGAGGCTACAATGAGCAGTTCTTC. Its translation is CATRGYNEQFF.

This clone appeared a single time. J is TRBJ2-7 and V is TRBV19, with TRBD1 matching 8 bases. This CDR3 contains 13 residues. Germline V gene lookup returns CDR1 LNHDA and CDR2 SQIVND (reference sequence). The V and J ends lost 4 bases and 4 bases, in that order; junction bases with no gene match: 3. This CDR3 is CASSTDRGYEQYF. Here the CDR3 DNA reads TGTGCCAGTAGTACCGACAGGGGTTACGAGCAGTACTTC. The full variable domain, its missing parts supplied by reference TRBV19 and TRBJ2-7, is DGGITQSPKYLFRKEGQNVTLSCEQNLNHDAMYWYRQDPGQGLRLIYYSQIVNDFQKGDIAEGYSVSREKKESFPLTVTSAQKNPTAFYLCASSTDRGYEQYFGPGTRLTVT.

The chain combines TRBV9 with TRBJ1-1; D is possibly TRBD1 (5 bases). CDR1 and CDR2 (germline): SGDLS, YYNGEE. Trimming took 3 bases from V and 0 from J, leaving 12 bases between them. This CDR3 region has 15 residues. The chain's CDR3 is CASSGREGMNTEAFF. The CDR3 region has the DNA TGTGCCAGCAGCGGACGGGAGGGGATGAACACTGAAGCTTTCTTT.

The chain uses TRBV19 and TRBJ2-5, with 11 bases that match TRBD2. The CDR3 totals 17 residues. Germline V gene sequence: CDR1 LNHDA, CDR2 SQIVND (reference sequence). The trim removed 3 bases at V and 1 base at J, leaving 7 bases unmatched. The CDR3 bases are TGTGCCAGTAGTATGGGACGACTAGCGGGGATCCAAGAGACCCAGTACTTC. Its protein is CASSMGRLAGIQETQYF.

V and J are TRBV5-1 and TRBJ2-3, with 14 bases identical to TRBD2. There are 18 residues in the CDR3. CDR1 is SGHRS, CDR2 YFSETQ, per germline. Losses at the gene ends were 0 bases for V and 6 bases for J; bases not matched to a gene: 9. CDR3 sequence (DNA): TGCGCCAGCAGCTTGGGAGGACTAGCGGGAGGCCGGATGGATACGCAGTATTTT. Translation gives CASSLGGLAGGRMDTQYF.

The V call is TRBV7-2, the J call TRBJ2-3, with D unclear. The germline V gene has CDR1 SGHTA and CDR2 FQGNSA. The CDR3 sequence is 14 residues long. V lost 4 bases and J lost 8, with 16 bases in between. The CDR3 region has the DNA TGTGCCAGCAGCTCCTACTCAAGCACCGGTACGCAGTATTTT. This gives the protein CASSSYSSTGTQYF.

V usage is TRBV9 and J usage is TRBJ2-2; possible D gene TRBD1, 7 bases. Trimming stripped 0 bases from V and 4 bases from J, with 13 bases between. Germline CDR1 SGDLS, CDR2 YYNGEE. This CDR3 is 16 amino acids long. The DNA of the CDR3 is TGTGCCAGCAGCGTAGATAGCGGACAGGCCACCGGGGAGCTGTTTTTT. The encoded protein is CASSVDSGQATGELFF.

The chain recombines TRBV11-2 with TRBJ1-5; D is unresolved. V was clipped by 1 base and J by 0 bases, with 10 bases between them. The CDR3 has 16 residues. The germline V gene has CDR1 SGHAT and CDR2 FQNNGV. The CDR3 nucleotides read TGTGCCAGCAGCTTAGGCGGGAGTCATAGCAATCAGCCCCAGCATTTT. It yields the protein CASSLGGSHSNQPQHF.

The V and J genes are TRBV28 and TRBJ2-1, with 10 bases lining up with TRBD2. V shed 5 bases and J 6 bases; nucleotides not matched to a gene: 7. The CDR3 runs to 15 residues. Germline V gene data show CDR1 as MDHEN and CDR2 as SYDVKM. The CDR3 spells CASSPSSGRFNEQFF. The CDR3 coding sequence is TGTGCCAGCAGTCCCAGTAGCGGGAGGTTCAATGAGCAGTTCTTC.

CDR3 DNA: TGCGCCAGCAGCCGGGAGGGGGCGGACCAAGAGACCCAGTACTTC. Translating it yields CASSREGADQETQYF. This sequence joins TRBV5-1 and TRBJ2-5, with D tentatively TRBD2 (8 bases). V lost 4 bases, J lost 0 bases, and 13 bases lay in between. The CDR3 extends over 15 amino acids. Germline V CDR1 and CDR2: SGHRS, YFSETQ.

This clone came up once. This chain connects TRBV6-6 to TRBJ2-1; 8 nucleotides match TRBD1. CDR3 length: 14 amino acids. With 9 bases clipped from V and 2 bases from J, the junction kept 6 bases outside the gene matches. In germline, CDR1 is MNHNY, CDR2 SVGAGI (reference sequence). CDR3 DNA sequence: TGTGCCAGTGCGGACAGGGCGGCCTACAATGAGCAGTTCTTC. This translates into CASADRAAYNEQFF.

This chain joins TRBV5-1 and TRBJ2-3; TRBD2 aligns across 12 bases. Germline CDR1 reads SGHRS; CDR2 reads YFSETQ. The ends lost 2 bases at V and 1 base at J; junction bases unmatched: 5. This CDR3 spans 17 amino acids. CDR3 sequence reads: CASSFLAGGPRTDTQYF. CDR3 in DNA: TGCGCCAGCAGCTTCCTAGCGGGAGGGCCGCGCACAGATACGCAGTATTTT.

This chain connects TRBV6-5 to TRBJ2-2, with D perhaps TRBD2 (6 bases). V was trimmed by 1 base and J by 0 bases, leaving 9 bases between them. Germline V gene sequence: CDR1 MNHEY, CDR2 SVGAGI. The CDR3 is 16 residues long. The CDR3 DNA reads as TGTGCCAGCAGTTACTATGGGACTTCGAACACCGGGGAGCTGTTTTTT. This sequence encodes CASSYYGTSNTGELFF.

The chain recombines TRBV7-7 with TRBJ2-3; D perhaps matches TRBD2 (6 bases). The CDR3 spans 13 residues. The V end was cut by 4 bases, the J end by 4 bases, with 9 bases between. Germline V gene lookup returns CDR1 SSHAT and CDR2 FNYEAQ (reference sequence). The CDR3 DNA sequence: TGTGCCAGCAGCTCACTAGCCTCAGATACGCAGTATTTT. Its protein product is CASSSLASDTQYF.

The chain combines TRBV18 with TRBJ2-1; 7 bases align to TRBD1. V shed 4 bases and J 6 bases; nucleotides not matched to a gene: 3. The CDR3 totals 13 residues. From germline, CDR1 is KGHSH and CDR2 LQKENI. The CDR3 nucleotides are TGTGCCAGCTCACTACAGGGGCCCAATGAGCAGTTCTTC. This translates into CASSLQGPNEQFF.

In this sample, this clone turned up once. The chain combines TRBV10-3 with TRBJ1-3; no reliable D call. Trimming removed 6 bases from V and 1 base from J, with 4 bases in between. The CDR3 is 12 amino acids. Germline CDR1 is ENHRY and CDR2 is SYGVKD. The CDR3 DNA sequence: TGTGCCATCAGAGCTTCTGGAAACACCATATATTTT. Residues: CAIRASGNTIYF.

This chain joins TRBV27 and TRBJ2-1; 8 bases map to TRBD2. Germline V gives CDR1 MNHEY, CDR2 SMNVEV (reference sequence). The CDR3 covers 14 residues. The junction had 17 bases not matched to a gene; V was cut back by 10 bases and J by 12 bases. The chain's CDR3 is CATRPAQAGVRQFF. The CDR3 region has the DNA TGTGCCACCCGGCCTGCACAAGCGGGAGTTAGGCAGTTCTTC.

The chain joins TRBV5-1 to TRBJ2-7; 8 bases fit TRBD1. Germline V gene lookup returns CDR1 SGHRS and CDR2 YFSETQ. Trimming at V came to 4 bases and at J to 2 bases, leaving 8 bases not matched to a gene. There are 15 residues in the CDR3. The DNA of the CDR3 is TGCGCCAGCAGCCCCGCCGGACAGGGCCCCTACGAGCAGTACTTC. It specifies CASSPAGQGPYEQYF.

The chain couples TRBV14 to TRBJ1-5, with D possibly matching TRBD1 (5 bases). CDR1 and CDR2 (germline): SGHDN, FVKESK. V lost 2 bases and J lost 5, with 10 bases in between. The CDR3 is made up of 14 amino acids. This chain's CDR3 is CASSQLGAHQPQHF. Written as DNA, the CDR3 is TGTGCCAGCAGCCAATTAGGGGCCCATCAGCCCCAGCATTTT.

The gene calls are TRBV9 and TRBJ1-2; 9 positions match TRBD1. CDR3 length equals 14 residues. After removal of 5 bases from V and 8 bases from J, the junction contained 10 bases not matched to a gene. CDR1 is SGDLS and CDR2 is YYNGEE in the germline V gene. CDR3 protein: CASSSGTGSTGYTF. As DNA, the CDR3 is TGTGCCAGCAGTTCAGGGACAGGGAGTACCGGCTACACCTTC. Drawing the rest from reference TRBV9 and TRBJ1-2, the complete variable domain is DSGVTQTPKHLITATGQRVTLRCSPRSGDLSVYWYQQSLDQGLQFLIQYYNGEERAKGNILERFSAQQFPDLHSELNLSSLELGDSALYFCASSSGTGSTGYTFGSGTRLTVV.

The J gene is TRBJ2-2, the V gene TRBV2; D possibly corresponds to TRBD2 (5 bases). Trimming stripped 0 bases from V and 6 bases from J, with 14 bases between. Germline V gives CDR1 SNHLY, CDR2 FYNNEI. This CDR3 is built from 16 residues. The CDR3 is CASSEAKGAYPGELFF. The CDR3 nucleotides read TGTGCCAGCAGTGAAGCTAAGGGAGCCTACCCCGGGGAGCTGTTTTTT.

Points on this clone: Distinct nucleotide sequences in the sample also encode this CDR3. The CDR3 sequence: CASSRQGNEQFF. The CDR3 coding sequence is TGTGCCAGCAGTCGACAGGGAAATGAGCAGTTCTTC. This chain joins TRBV6-1 and TRBJ2-1, with 7 bases aligning to TRBD1. The trim removed 5 bases at V and 7 bases at J, leaving 2 bases unmatched. This CDR3 comprises 12 residues. The germline CDR1 and CDR2 sequences are MNHNS and SASEGT.